This T cell receptor (beta chain) was observed in a study of cytomegalovirus exposure and HLA in healthy donors. Concerning this clone itself: Its specificity is unknown.

Broader study findings: Association of 16,951 TCR beta sequences with HLA alleles was found at 0.05 false discovery rate in a later analysis.

Germline assignment: CDR1 SGHTS and CDR2 YDEGEE. Trimming took off 0 bases at V and 3 bases at J, with 10 bases between the two ends. The CDR3 spans 14 residues. Researchers ran the PCR with 60 Vbeta and 13 Jbeta primers. Libraries were prepared by immunoSEQ multiplex PCR; TCRdb keeps only in-frame clonotypes and omits some of them. The sample records 150,000 to 200,000 clones, around 87% being singletons. The specimen sequenced was PBMCs. The rearrangement links TRBV5-8 to TRBJ2-7; TRBD2 might be the D (6 bases). This clonotype was obtained from a woman aged 18-35 years in good health and CMV-seronegative. The DNA of the CDR3 is TGTGCCAGCAGCTTGGGTGGCGGGGTCTACGAGCAGTACTTC. Protein sequence: CASSLGGGVYEQYF.